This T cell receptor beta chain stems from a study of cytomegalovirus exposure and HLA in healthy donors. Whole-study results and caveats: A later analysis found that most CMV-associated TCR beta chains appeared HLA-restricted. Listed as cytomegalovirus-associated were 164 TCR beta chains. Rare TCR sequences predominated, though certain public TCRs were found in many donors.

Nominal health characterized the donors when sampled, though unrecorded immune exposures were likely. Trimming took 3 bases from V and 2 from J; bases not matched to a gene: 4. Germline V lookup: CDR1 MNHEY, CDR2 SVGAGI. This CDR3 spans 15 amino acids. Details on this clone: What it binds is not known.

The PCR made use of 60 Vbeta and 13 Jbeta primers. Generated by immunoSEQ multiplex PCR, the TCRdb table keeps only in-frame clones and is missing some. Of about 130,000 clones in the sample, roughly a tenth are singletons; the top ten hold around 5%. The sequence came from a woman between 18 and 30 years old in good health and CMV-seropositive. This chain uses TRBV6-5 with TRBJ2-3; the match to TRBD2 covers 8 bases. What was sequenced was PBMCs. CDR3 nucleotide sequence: TGTGCCAGCAGTTATAGCGGGGCCCTCACAGATACGCAGTATTTT. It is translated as CASSYSGALTDTQYF.